The 21 T cell receptor beta chains listed next were all sequenced from one sample in a study of identical twins. TCRdb independently ran MiXCR on the 5' RACE reads; one entry per CDR3 protein. The table shows about 340,000 distinct CDR3 sequences, with roughly an eighth occurring only once. These data were likewise used in another study, on yellow fever vaccine responses in identical twins.

The source material was CD8+ T cells sorted from blood. The receptors were sampled from a woman younger than 30 in good health.

This clonotype was picked up many times. V gene TRBV4-1 combines with J gene TRBJ2-7, with D perhaps being TRBD1 or TRBD2 (5 bases each). The germline CDR1 and CDR2 sequences are MGHRA and YSYEKL. V lost 4 bases and J 4 bases, leaving 14 bases between the germline ends. This CDR3 comprises 14 residues. As DNA, the CDR3 is TGCGCCAGCAGCCGCGCGGCTGGGACGTACGAGCAGTACTTC. Its protein is CASSRAAGTYEQYF.

In its sample, this clonotype was seen a few times. Written as DNA, the CDR3 is TGCGCCAGCAGTGAGTGGGATAACACCGGGGAGCTGTTTTTT. It yields the protein CASSEWDNTGELFF. The chain employs TRBV10-1 and TRBJ2-2; unclear D gene. CDR1 is WNHNN, CDR2 SYGVQD, per germline (reference sequence). There are 14 residues in the CDR3. V dropped 1 base and J dropped 2 bases, with 5 bases sitting between them.

The chain recombines TRBV7-9 with TRBJ2-2, with 7 bases identical to TRBD1. The CDR3 consists of 13 residues. V gave up 4 bases and J gave up 7 bases; unmatched junction bases: 3. CDR1 SEHNR and CDR2 FQNEAQ come from the germline V gene (reference sequence). The CDR3 coding sequence is TGTGCCAGCAGCTCCGACAGGGTCGGGGAGCTGTTTTTT. It specifies CASSSDRVGELFF. Full variable domain (missing parts from reference TRBV7-9 and TRBJ2-2): DTGVSQNPRHKITKRGQNVTFRCDPISEHNRLYWYRQTLGQGPEFLTYFQNEAQLEKSRLLSDRFSAERPKGSFSTLEIQRTEQGDSAMYLCASSSDRVGELFFGEGSRLTVL.

This clonotype was recorded at least ten times. The V and J genes are TRBV5-1 and TRBJ2-1; weak D call: TRBD1 (6 bases). This CDR3 region has 18 residues. Germline V lookup: CDR1 SGHRS, CDR2 YFSETQ. Trimming shortened V by 2 bases and J by 0 bases, and 18 bases separated the two germline ends. Here the CDR3 reads CASSLGPTDRSSYNEQFF. CDR3 nucleotides: TGCGCCAGCAGCTTAGGCCCCACGGACAGAAGCTCCTACAATGAGCAGTTCTTC.

The V gene is TRBV3-1, the J gene TRBJ2-1; D might be TRBD1 (6 bases). The CDR3 runs to 13 residues. V was shortened by 4 bases and J by 6 bases, with 10 bases between the two germline ends. Germline assignment: CDR1 LGHDT and CDR2 YNNKEL (reference sequence). CDR3: CASSPRQVNEQFF. The CDR3 nucleotides are TGTGCCAGCAGCCCCCGACAGGTCAATGAGCAGTTCTTC.

In this sample, this clonotype turned up a few times. The gene calls are TRBV7-9 and TRBJ2-1; a possible D gene is TRBD2 (5 bases). Per germline, CDR1 SEHNR and CDR2 FQNEAQ (reference sequence). The CDR3 extends over 13 amino acids. V dropped 7 bases and J dropped 6 bases, with 13 bases sitting between them. CDR3 DNA: TGTGCCAGCACCATCTTTGCGGGCAATGAGCAGTTCTTC. Encoded protein: CASTIFAGNEQFF.

This clonotype turned up a few times. The rearrangement uses TRBV7-6 and TRBJ2-7; 8 bases fit TRBD1. V shed 1 base, J shed 5 bases, and the junction held 7 bases outside the gene matches. The CDR3 covers 15 residues. The V gene's germline CDR1 is SGHVS and CDR2 FNYEAQ. CDR3 DNA sequence: TGTGCCAGCAGCTTAGGCCCAGGGGGCACGAACGAGCAGTACGTC. This gives the protein CASSLGPGGTNEQYV.

V gene TRBV10-2 combines with J gene TRBJ2-1, with 12 bases lining up with TRBD2. CDR3 length equals 15 residues. CDR1 is WSHSY and CDR2 is SAAADI in the germline V gene. V shed 6 bases and J 8 bases; nucleotides not matched to a gene: 8. The CDR3, as DNA: TGCGCCAGCAGGGCCGCTAGCGGGGGGGCTTATGAGCAGTTCTTC. As protein: CASRAASGGAYEQFF.

This clonotype turned up a few times. A much larger clone is a single base away; this may be a read error. The chain links TRBV6-2 or TRBV6-3 to TRBJ1-1, with 8 nucleotides matching TRBD1. From germline, CDR1 is MNHEY and CDR2 SVGEGT. Trimming removed 6 bases from V and 5 bases from J; junction bases left unmatched: 5. The CDR3 contains 13 residues. This CDR3 reads CASRDREKTEAFF. The DNA for the CDR3 is TGTGCCAGCAGGGACAGGGAAAAAACTGAAGCTTTCTTT.

The chain joins TRBV2 to TRBJ2-2; TRBD2 aligns across 11 bases. Looked up from germline, CDR1 is SNHLY and CDR2 is FYNNEI. There are 15 residues in the CDR3. V was pared by 4 bases and J by 6 bases, with 4 bases of the junction left unmatched. CDR3 residues: CASSATSGIAGELFF. In nucleotides, the CDR3 is TGTGCCAGCAGTGCGACTAGCGGGATAGCCGGGGAGCTGTTTTTT.

This clonotype was seen many times. This sequence joins TRBV5-8 and TRBJ1-5; 9 bases line up with TRBD1. V dropped 1 base and J dropped 4; count of bases not matched to a gene: 3. Looked up from germline, CDR1 is SGHTS and CDR2 is YDEGEE. The CDR3 is made up of 15 amino acids. CDR3 in amino acids: CASSLRQGGNQPQHF. As DNA, the CDR3 is TGTGCCAGCAGCTTGCGACAGGGGGGAAATCAGCCCCAGCATTTT.

This clonotype was counted at least ten times. The chain recombines TRBV12-3 or TRBV12-4 with TRBJ1-1; unclear D gene. This CDR3 region has 11 residues. V dropped 5 bases and J dropped 2 bases, with 3 bases sitting between them. The CDR3 coding sequence is TGTGCCAGCAGTACCAACACTGAAGCTTTCTTT. Translated: CASSTNTEAFF.

V usage is TRBV6-4 and J usage is TRBJ2-1; D possibly corresponds to TRBD2 (5 bases). V was clipped by 0 bases and J by 9 bases, with 15 bases between them. The CDR3 covers 15 residues. CDR1 is MRHNA and CDR2 is SNTAGT in the germline V gene. The DNA for the CDR3 is TGTGCCAGCAGTGACTCGAACAGCGCGGCGGGTGAGCAGTTCTTC. Translated, it gives CASSDSNSAAGEQFF.

This clonotype was found a few times. The chain is built from TRBV27 and TRBJ2-1; D call uncertain. Trimming shortened V by 4 bases and J by 2 bases, and 15 bases separated the two germline ends. This CDR3 has 16 residues. From germline, CDR1 is MNHEY and CDR2 SMNVEV (reference sequence). The CDR3 here is CASSYSAADAYNEQFF. As DNA, the CDR3 is TGTGCCAGCAGTTACTCGGCGGCGGACGCCTACAATGAGCAGTTCTTC.

This clonotype was recorded a few times. This chain connects TRBV12-3 or TRBV12-4 to TRBJ2-7; 7 nucleotides agree with TRBD1. The J segment lost 7 bases and the V segment lost 6 bases, leaving 12 bases of the junction unmatched. This CDR3 is built from 14 residues. Here the CDR3 DNA reads TGTGCCAGCAGCCTCGCCGGGACAGTCGGTGAGCAGTACGTC. Residues: CASSLAGTVGEQYV.

This chain uses TRBV24-1 with TRBJ1-5; 9 nucleotides match TRBD1. Germline loops: CDR1 KGHDR, CDR2 SFDVKD. V gave up 3 bases and J gave up 6 bases; unmatched junction bases: 2. The CDR3 covers 14 residues. This CDR3 is CATSDTGGTQPQHF. As DNA, the CDR3 is TGTGCCACCAGTGATACAGGGGGCACTCAGCCCCAGCATTTT.

The rearrangement links TRBV4-1 to TRBJ1-1; perhaps TRBD1 as D (5 bases). V lost 4 bases and J 2 bases, leaving 17 bases between the germline ends. From germline, CDR1 is MGHRA and CDR2 YSYEKL. The CDR3 sequence is 16 residues long. In DNA form, the CDR3 reads TGCGCCAGCAGCCTACGGGAAGACAGCACTAACACTGAAGCTTTCTTT. Protein: CASSLREDSTNTEAFF.

In its sample, this clonotype was seen many times. The rearrangement joins TRBV4-1 to TRBJ2-1; 9 bases fit TRBD1. This CDR3 is 16 amino acids long. CDR1 is MGHRA, CDR2 YSYEKL, per germline. V lost 1 base and J lost 6; bases outside the gene matches: 7. The CDR3 spells CASSQVSGQGGNEQFF. CDR3 sequence (DNA): TGCGCCAGCAGCCAAGTATCGGGACAGGGAGGCAATGAGCAGTTCTTC.

This clonotype was detected a few times. V usage is TRBV5-1 and J usage is TRBJ2-2; D remains unclear. Germline CDR1 and CDR2: SGHRS and YFSETQ. V shed 6 bases and J shed 0 bases, with 15 bases lying between them. The CDR3 spans 16 residues. CDR3 in DNA: TGCGCCAGCACCCCCTTCCTCACATCGAACACCGGGGAGCTGTTTTTT. It translates to CASTPFLTSNTGELFF.

The chain couples TRBV6-2 or TRBV6-3 to TRBJ2-2, with 8 positions matching TRBD1. Germline lookup yields CDR1 MNHEY and CDR2 SVGEGT. Germline trimming cut 4 bases from V and 7 bases from J; bases unmatched to any gene: 5. CDR3 length equals 14 residues. DNA for the CDR3: TGTGCCAGCAGTTCGACAGGGGAGATCGGGGAGCTGTTTTTT. Its protein is CASSSTGEIGELFF.

Only a few counts were recorded for this clonotype. This rearrangement joins TRBV6-4 to TRBJ2-1; D may be TRBD2 (6 bases). The CDR3 covers 15 residues. Germline CDR1 MRHNA, CDR2 SNTAGT. V was clipped by 3 bases and J by 5 bases, with 14 bases between them. CDR3 in amino acids: CASSERLVPHNEQFF. The CDR3 nucleotides read TGTGCCAGCAGTGAGAGACTAGTGCCCCACAATGAGCAGTTCTTC.